The clone carrying this T cell receptor beta chain was counted a few times. What it binds is not known. Each patient relapsed following autologous stem cell transplantation, and prior brentuximab vedotin exposure differed. Measured with immunoSEQ multiplex PCR; TCRdb has only the in-frame clones, and not every one. The sample contains approximately 160,000 clones, less than 80% of which appear only once. V shed 6 bases and J 4 bases; nucleotides not matched to a gene: 8. Germline V gene lookup returns CDR1 SGHTA and CDR2 FQGNSA. The CDR3 sequence is 14 residues long. The data were taken from a study of PD-1 blockade in classical Hodgkin lymphoma. General study results and limits: A significant rise in TCR diversity by C4D1 was seen for CD4+ but not CD8+ cells. Similar baseline diversity was found in complete responders and newly diagnosed patients. Repertoire difference causes, possibly disease activity or prior therapy, remain undefined.

The chain has TRBV7-2 and TRBJ1-1; TRBD1 matches 7 bases. The receptor was derived from a human donor with classical Hodgkin lymphoma. This sample comprised peripheral blood mononuclear cells (PBMCs), obtained before the second cycle of nivolumab. Written as DNA, the CDR3 is TGTGCCAGCAGGCTACAGGGGTCTATCACTGAAGCTTTCTTT. Its protein is CASRLQGSITEAFF. The complete variable domain, with remaining parts taken from reference TRBV7-2 and TRBJ1-1, reads GAGVSQSPSNKVTEKGKDVELRCDPISGHTALYWYRQSLGQGLEFLIYFQGNSAPDKSGLPSDRFSAERTGGSVSTLTIQRTQQEDSAVYLCASRLQGSITEAFFGQGTRLTVV.